Listed here is a single T cell receptor beta chain. The CDR3 is 16 amino acids. The ends lost 0 bases at V and 5 bases at J; junction bases unmatched: 9. Germline CDR1 SGHDT, CDR2 YYEEEE. Sequenced by immunoSEQ multiplex PCR; TCRdb stores in-frame clones only, minus some. This table has around 77,000 clones, roughly 92% appearing once. The data originate from a study of technical replicates of blood from a handful of donors. The chain combines TRBV5-6 with TRBJ1-2, with 8 bases lining up with TRBD1. The clonotype originates from a human donor in good health. Source material: T cells isolated from PBMCs. For the CDR3, the DNA is TGTGCCAGCAGCTTGGCTAGGACAGGGCAAATTTATGGCTACACCTTC. This gives the protein CASSLARTGQIYGYTF.